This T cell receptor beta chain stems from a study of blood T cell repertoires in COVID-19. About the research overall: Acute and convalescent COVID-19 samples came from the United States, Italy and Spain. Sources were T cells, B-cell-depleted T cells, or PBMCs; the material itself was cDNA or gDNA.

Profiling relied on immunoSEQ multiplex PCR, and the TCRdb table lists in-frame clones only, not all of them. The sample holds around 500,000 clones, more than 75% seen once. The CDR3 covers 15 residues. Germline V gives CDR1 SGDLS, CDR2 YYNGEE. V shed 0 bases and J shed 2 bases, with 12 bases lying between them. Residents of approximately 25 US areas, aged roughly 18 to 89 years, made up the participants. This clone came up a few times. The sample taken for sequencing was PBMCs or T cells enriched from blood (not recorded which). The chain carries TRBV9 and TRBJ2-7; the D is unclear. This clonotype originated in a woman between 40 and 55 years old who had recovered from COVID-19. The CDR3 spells CASSVEASAPYEQYF. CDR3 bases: TGTGCCAGCAGCGTAGAAGCATCCGCCCCCTACGAGCAGTACTTC. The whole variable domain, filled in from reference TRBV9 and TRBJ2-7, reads DSGVTQTPKHLITATGQRVTLRCSPRSGDLSVYWYQQSLDQGLQFLIQYYNGEERAKGNILERFSAQQFPDLHSELNLSSLELGDSALYFCASSVEASAPYEQYFGPGTRLTVT.